One sample yielded the 16 T cell receptor beta chains listed below, sequenced in a study of T-cell memory formation after mild COVID-19. One entry per CDR3 protein, called by TCRdb with MiXCR from the 5' RACE reads. Counted here are around 530,000 distinct CDR3 sequences, about 20% occurring once; the ten biggest clones make up under 8.5%. Sample: PBMCs or a T cell subset sorted from them (not recorded which). These receptors came from an adult woman who had mild COVID-19 (a few samples of this study predate the infection). Cell type and time point are not known.

J is TRBJ2-7 and V is TRBV6-2 or TRBV6-3; D ambiguous. Trimming removed 2 bases from V and 7 bases from J, with 18 bases in between. This CDR3 spans 15 amino acids. CDR1 is MNHEY, CDR2 SVGEGT, per germline. CDR3 nucleotide sequence: TGTGCCAGCAGTTACCCGCTCGGTTCAGCCTCTGAGCAGTACTTC. This codes for CASSYPLGSASEQYF.

The V gene is TRBV30, the J gene TRBJ2-7; 10 nucleotides align to TRBD1. The CDR3 has 14 amino acids. V was clipped by 2 bases and J by 4 bases; unmatched bases: 5. In germline, CDR1 is GTSNPN, CDR2 SVGIG (reference sequence). The CDR3 coding sequence is TGTGCCTGGAGTATGGACAGGGGGAAGTACGAGCAGTACTTC. It yields the protein CAWSMDRGKYEQYF.

Only a few counts were recorded for this clonotype. The gene calls are TRBV12-3 or TRBV12-4 and TRBJ2-4; 7 bases are shared with TRBD1. Losses at the gene ends were 10 bases for V and 6 bases for J; bases not matched to a gene: 3. The CDR3 totals 11 residues. The CDR3 here is CATHRGNIQYF. The CDR3 DNA reads as TGTGCCACCCACAGGGGAAACATTCAGTACTTC.

This clonotype came up many times. The V call is TRBV7-2, the J call TRBJ2-5; the D gene is possibly TRBD1 (6 bases). Per germline, CDR1 SGHTA and CDR2 FQGNSA. Trimming removed 2 bases at V and 0 bases at J, with 7 bases between. The CDR3 runs to 14 residues. The CDR3 DNA is TGTGCCAGCAGCTTAAGACAGGACCAAGAGACCCAGTACTTC. Its protein product is CASSLRQDQETQYF.

J is TRBJ2-7 and V is TRBV19; D is uncertain. Trimming left V 3 bases short and J 0 bases short, with 18 bases between. The germline CDR1 and CDR2 sequences are LNHDA and SQIVND (reference sequence). This CDR3 has 17 residues. This chain's CDR3 is CASSIKETASLSYEQYF. CDR3 nucleotides: TGTGCCAGTAGTATTAAAGAGACTGCCAGTCTCTCCTACGAGCAGTACTTC.

The chain links TRBV11-2 to TRBJ2-7; tentatively, D is TRBD2 (5 bases). The CDR3 consists of 14 residues. Trimming took off 2 bases at V and 2 bases at J, with 10 bases between the two ends. Germline V lookup: CDR1 SGHAT, CDR2 FQNNGV. CDR3 DNA sequence: TGTGCCAGCAGCTTAACCGAGGGAGCCTACGAGCAGTACTTC. Protein: CASSLTEGAYEQYF.

CDR3 DNA sequence: TGCGCCAGCAGCCAAAACACGGGAGGTCTAGCGGAATACGAGCAGTACTTC. Residues: CASSQNTGGLAEYEQYF. This chain uses TRBV4-3 with TRBJ2-7; 7 bases are a match to TRBD2. The CDR3 runs 17 residues. V dropped 2 bases and J dropped 4; count of bases not matched to a gene: 14. CDR1 and CDR2 from the germline V gene are LGHNA and YSLEER.

This clonotype was recorded once. The chain links TRBV9 to TRBJ2-3; D gene uncertain. Looked up from germline, CDR1 is SGDLS and CDR2 is YYNGEE. The CDR3 has 13 residues. V was cut by 3 bases and J by 4 bases, with 9 bases left in between. Here the CDR3 reads CASSGEAADTQYF. CDR3 sequence (DNA): TGTGCCAGCAGCGGAGAAGCCGCAGATACGCAGTATTTT.

This clonotype was seen a handful of times. The chain employs TRBV5-1 and TRBJ2-2; tentatively, D is TRBD2 (5 bases). This CDR3 region has 14 residues. The germline gives CDR1 SGHRS, CDR2 YFSETQ. Trimming cost V 4 bases and J 5 bases, with 12 bases left between them. The CDR3, as DNA: TGCGCCAGCAGCGGGGAGACTCTAACCGGGGAGCTGTTTTTT. Translation: CASSGETLTGELFF.

The chain employs TRBV7-6 and TRBJ1-1; 11 bases are shared with TRBD1. CDR3 length: 15 residues. Germline V lookup: CDR1 SGHVS, CDR2 FNYEAQ. Losses at the gene ends were 4 bases for V and 4 bases for J; bases not matched to a gene: 5. The CDR3 bases are TGTGCCAGCAGCTCCGGGACAGGGGGAGGCACTGAAGCTTTCTTT. This codes for CASSSGTGGGTEAFF. Drawing the rest from reference TRBV7-6 and TRBJ1-1, the complete variable domain is GAGVSQSPRYKVTKRGQDVALRCDPISGHVSLYWYRQALGQGPEFLTYFNYEAQQDKSGLPNDRFSAERPEGSISTLTIQRTEQRDSAMYRCASSSGTGGGTEAFFGQGTRLTVV.

This clonotype was seen more than once but under ten times. The J gene is TRBJ1-1, the V gene TRBV5-1; a weak D match, TRBD1 (5 bases). V was shortened by 2 bases and J by 1 base, with 12 bases between the two germline ends. This CDR3 has 15 residues. CDR1 SGHRS and CDR2 YFSETQ come from the germline V gene. In DNA, the CDR3 is TGCGCCAGCAGCTTACATGGGACGGCGAACACTGAAGCTTTCTTT. Translation: CASSLHGTANTEAFF.

The chain combines TRBV10-3 with TRBJ2-6, with D unclear. Trimming took 0 bases from V and 4 from J, leaving 4 bases between them. The CDR3 is 14 residues long. The germline V gene has CDR1 ENHRY and CDR2 SYGVKD. In DNA, the CDR3 is TGTGCCATCAGTGAGTCACCGGGGGCCAACGTCCTGACTTTC. Residues: CAISESPGANVLTF.

This clonotype was recorded a few times. For the CDR3, the DNA is TGTGCCACCAGTGATGCTAGCACAGATACGCAGTATTTT. Its protein product is CATSDASTDTQYF. The chain uses TRBV24-1 and TRBJ2-3; no clear D. The CDR3 runs 13 residues. The V gene's germline CDR1 is KGHDR and CDR2 SFDVKD. Between the trimmed V and J ends, which lost 3 bases and 0 bases, there was a span of 3 bases.

This clonotype has just a few counts. The V gene is TRBV28, the J gene TRBJ2-5, with D hard to call. Germline CDR1 reads MDHEN; CDR2 reads SYDVKM. CDR3 length: 14 residues. V lost 2 bases, J lost 3 bases, and 10 bases lay in between. The CDR3 spells CASSLRQNKETQYF. The CDR3 DNA follows: TGTGCCAGCAGTTTACGGCAGAATAAAGAGACCCAGTACTTC.

This chain connects TRBV6-6 to TRBJ1-3; D is ambiguous. V lost 6 bases, J lost 2 bases, and 11 bases lay in between. CDR3 length: 14 amino acids. The germline gives CDR1 MNHNY, CDR2 SVGAGI (reference sequence). CDR3 DNA sequence: TGTGCCAGCAGCCAATATGCTGCTGGAAACACCATATATTTT. Its translation: CASSQYAAGNTIYF.

J is TRBJ1-1 and V is TRBV5-4; D is perhaps TRBD1 (6 bases). The CDR3 sequence is 14 residues long. Trimming pared 8 bases from V and 6 bases from J, leaving 20 bases between. Per the germline V gene, CDR1 is SGHNT and CDR2 is YYREEE (reference sequence). Written as DNA, the CDR3 is TGTGCCAGACCAACAGGGTCCGGAGACTCTGAAGCTTTCTTT. Residues: CARPTGSGDSEAFF.